One and the same sample provided the 26 T cell receptor beta chains below, sequenced in a study of T cells after yellow fever vaccination. TCRdb re-called the 5' RACE reads through MiXCR, storing one row per CDR3 protein. The sample carries 350,000 or so distinct CDR3 sequences, about 8.3% recorded once. Source: PBMCs, taken about 41 days after the first yellow fever vaccination. These receptors came from a man aged 18 to 29 who received the YFV17D yellow fever vaccine.

The chain has TRBV5-1 and TRBJ2-3; 9 bases match TRBD2. This CDR3 is built from 16 residues. Germline values: CDR1 SGHRS, CDR2 YFSETQ. Trimming at V came to 0 bases and at J to 4 bases, leaving 6 bases not matched to a gene. The CDR3 DNA follows: TGCGCCAGCAGCTTGGACGCGGGGGGGGTGCCAGATACGCAGTATTTT. Its protein product is CASSLDAGGVPDTQYF.

The sample holds many counts of this clonotype. The J gene is TRBJ2-5, the V gene TRBV19; 10 bases match TRBD2. CDR3 size: 16 residues. CDR1 and CDR2 (germline): LNHDA, SQIVND (reference sequence). V lost 2 bases and J lost 1; bases outside the gene matches: 4. In DNA form, the CDR3 reads TGTGCCAGTAGTATAAGGGCTAGCGGGGGCCAAGAGACCCAGTACTTC. Encoded protein: CASSIRASGGQETQYF.

This rearrangement joins TRBV6-5 to TRBJ2-5; D possibly uses TRBD1 or TRBD2 (5 bases each). The germline V and J ends were trimmed by 0 bases and 5 bases, with 16 bases remaining between them. This CDR3 is built from 16 residues. The V gene's germline CDR1 is MNHEY and CDR2 SVGAGI. For the CDR3, the DNA is TGTGCCAGCAGTTACTCGTTTGGGGGTGGAAGGGAGACCCAGTACTTC. Translating it yields CASSYSFGGGRETQYF.

J is TRBJ2-6 and V is TRBV20-1; weak D call: TRBD1 (5 bases). The CDR3 is made up of 15 amino acids. V gave up 5 bases and J gave up 1 base, with 12 bases separating them. Germline V gene lookup returns CDR1 DFQATT and CDR2 SNEGSKA (reference sequence). CDR3 sequence reads: CSASDSRSGANVLTF. The CDR3 bases are TGCAGTGCTTCCGACAGTAGGTCTGGGGCCAACGTCCTGACTTTC.

There are many counts of this clonotype. The V and J genes are TRBV28 and TRBJ1-2, with D perhaps TRBD1 (5 bases). V was clipped by 10 bases and J by 8 bases, with 11 bases between them. This CDR3 is 10 amino acids long. Germline values: CDR1 MDHEN, CDR2 SYDVKM. The CDR3 region is CATQGEGYTF. Here the CDR3 DNA reads TGTGCCACCCAGGGAGAAGGCTACACCTTC.

The V call is TRBV6-1, the J call TRBJ1-2; perhaps TRBD1 as D (5 bases). This CDR3 comprises 14 residues. V lost 6 bases and J lost 8, with 19 bases in between. CDR1 MNHNS and CDR2 SASEGT come from the germline V gene. The DNA for the CDR3 is TGTGCCAGCAGCCGCAATCCTGTGGGGGGGGGCTACACCTTC. This translates into CASSRNPVGGGYTF.

This clonotype appeared many times. V gene TRBV20-1 combines with J gene TRBJ2-3; TRBD2 matches at 8 bases. Germline V lookup: CDR1 DFQATT, CDR2 SNEGSKA (reference sequence). CDR3 size: 14 residues. J was trimmed by 1 base and V by 6 bases; bases with no gene match: 6. The CDR3 bases are TGCAGTGCGAAGCCGGGAGGGGGCACAGATACGCAGTATTTT. Translation gives CSAKPGGGTDTQYF.

There are many counts of this clonotype. The V and J genes are TRBV7-9 and TRBJ2-1; D may be TRBD1 or TRBD2 (6 bases each). Trimming removed 6 bases from V and 7 bases from J, with 16 bases in between. The CDR3 consists of 14 residues. The germline V gene has CDR1 SEHNR and CDR2 FQNEAQ (reference sequence). The CDR3 nucleotides are TGTGCCAGCAGTATAACGGGGGCAGGGAATGAGCAGTTCTTC. This encodes CASSITGAGNEQFF. Filled out from reference TRBV7-9 and TRBJ2-1, the complete variable domain reads DTGVSQNPRHKITKRGQNVTFRCDPISEHNRLYWYRQTLGQGPEFLTYFQNEAQLEKSRLLSDRFSAERPKGSFSTLEIQRTEQGDSAMYLCASSITGAGNEQFFGPGTRLTVL.

This clonotype was recorded many times. The chain couples TRBV5-1 to TRBJ2-3; D remains unclear. V was trimmed by 0 bases and J by 2 bases, leaving 10 bases between them. The CDR3 sequence is 15 residues long. The germline gives CDR1 SGHRS, CDR2 YFSETQ. CDR3 sequence reads: CASSLAPGATDTQYF. The CDR3, as DNA: TGCGCCAGCAGCTTGGCTCCAGGAGCCACAGATACGCAGTATTTT.

The J gene is TRBJ2-5, the V gene TRBV10-3, with 7 positions matching TRBD2. Germline V gene sequence: CDR1 ENHRY, CDR2 SYGVKD. The CDR3 is 17 amino acids. V lost 3 bases to trimming and J lost 6 bases; unmatched junction nucleotides: 16. CDR3 sequence reads: CAISEELAGRGLQTQYF. The CDR3 nucleotides read TGTGCCATCAGTGAAGAGTTAGCGGGCAGAGGTCTCCAGACCCAGTACTTC.

The chain carries TRBV10-3 and TRBJ1-3; unclear D gene. Germline-derived CDR1 and CDR2 are ENHRY and SYGVKD. This CDR3 region has 16 residues. V dropped 0 bases and J dropped 0 bases, with 9 bases sitting between them. CDR3 nucleotide sequence: TGTGCCATCAGTGAGTCTGCGGGGTACTCTGGAAACACCATATATTTT. This translates into CAISESAGYSGNTIYF.

This clonotype was picked up a small number of times. The rearrangement links TRBV6-5 to TRBJ2-2, with a weak D call TRBD2 (5 bases). Germline V gives CDR1 MNHEY, CDR2 SVGAGI. This CDR3 contains 15 residues. Between the trimmed V and J ends, which lost 3 bases and 5 bases, there was a span of 13 bases. The CDR3 loop reads CASSYSRRLTGELFF. The DNA of the CDR3 is TGTGCCAGCAGTTATTCCAGGAGGTTGACCGGGGAGCTGTTTTTT.

This clonotype was recorded at least ten times. The chain joins TRBV20-1 to TRBJ2-7; D remains unclear. The CDR3 sequence is 15 residues long. The germline gives CDR1 DFQATT, CDR2 SNEGSKA (reference sequence). V was cut by 0 bases and J by 0 bases, with 12 bases left in between. The CDR3, as DNA: TGCAGTGCTAGAGATCCCTCGGCAAGCTCCTACGAGCAGTACGTC. Its translation is CSARDPSASSYEQYV.

This clonotype was seen repeatedly, ten times or more. V usage is TRBV6-2 or TRBV6-3 and J usage is TRBJ2-6, with D hard to call. Trimming took 4 bases from V and 0 from J, leaving 4 bases between them. CDR3 size: 14 residues. CDR1 MNHEY and CDR2 SVGEGT come from the germline V gene. CDR3 protein: CASSFNSGANVLTF. The CDR3 DNA reads TGTGCCAGCAGTTTCAACTCTGGGGCCAACGTCCTGACTTTC.

This chain joins TRBV27 and TRBJ2-7, with D perhaps being TRBD1 or TRBD2 (5 bases each). V dropped 3 bases and J dropped 9 bases, with 15 bases sitting between them. The CDR3 has 13 amino acids. Germline CDR1 reads MNHEY; CDR2 reads SMNVEV (reference sequence). For the CDR3, the DNA is TGTGCCAGCAGTTTTTCAGGGTCGGGGTGGCAGTACTTC. The encoded protein is CASSFSGSGWQYF.

This clonotype was picked up a small number of times. The V call is TRBV6-5, the J call TRBJ2-2, with a possible D match to TRBD2 (7 bases). V was pared by 2 bases and J by 7 bases, with 11 bases between. The CDR3 length is 14 residues. Per germline, CDR1 MNHEY and CDR2 SVGAGI. The CDR3 loop is CASSYRGADGELFF. The DNA of the CDR3 is TGTGCCAGCAGTTACCGGGGGGCGGACGGGGAGCTGTTTTTT.

The table lists this clonotype with a few counts. The V and J genes are TRBV6-5 and TRBJ2-1; possible D gene TRBD2, 7 bases. Germline-derived CDR1 and CDR2 are MNHEY and SVGAGI. With 5 bases removed from V and 4 bases from J, the gap between germline ends came to 12 bases. The CDR3 sequence is 14 residues long. The CDR3 spells CASSRGGRYNEQFF. The CDR3 DNA follows: TGTGCCAGCAGTAGGGGGGGCAGATACAATGAGCAGTTCTTC.

This chain connects TRBV30 to TRBJ1-5, with unresolved D. Germline assignment: CDR1 GTSNPN and CDR2 SVGIG (reference sequence). Trimming removed 0 bases from V and 4 bases from J, with 7 bases in between. This CDR3 spans 13 amino acids. The CDR3 loop is CAWSVSGNQPQHF. The CDR3 DNA sequence: TGTGCCTGGAGTGTCAGTGGGAATCAGCCCCAGCATTTT.

The chain carries TRBV6-2 or TRBV6-3 and TRBJ2-1, with D perhaps assigned TRBD1 or TRBD2 (5 bases each). The V end lost 7 bases, the J end lost 4 bases, and 20 bases lay between the germline ends. This CDR3 has 16 residues. Germline V gene lookup returns CDR1 MNHEY and CDR2 SVGEGT. The CDR3 loop is CASTEPGPPSYNEQFF. The CDR3 DNA sequence: TGTGCCAGCACGGAACCGGGACCCCCTTCTTACAATGAGCAGTTCTTC.

This clonotype was picked up a small number of times. The chain has TRBV5-1 and TRBJ2-3; D gene ambiguous. Germline lookup yields CDR1 SGHRS and CDR2 YFSETQ. Deletions cut 0 bases from V and 8 bases from J, with 13 bases between. The CDR3 consists of 14 residues. The CDR3 spells CASSLDPGGATQYF. The CDR3 region has the DNA TGCGCCAGCAGCTTGGATCCGGGCGGAGCTACGCAGTATTTT.

This clonotype was counted a few times. This chain links TRBV25-1 with TRBJ1-5; D not resolved. The germline V gene has CDR1 MGHDK and CDR2 SYGVNS. V lost 1 base, J lost 3 bases, and 7 bases lay in between. CDR3 length: 14 residues. CDR3 region: CASSELVNNQPQHF. For the CDR3, the DNA is TGTGCCAGCAGTGAATTGGTTAACAATCAGCCCCAGCATTTT. The whole variable domain, remainder taken from reference TRBV25-1 and TRBJ1-5, is EADIYQTPRYLVIGTGKKITLECSQTMGHDKMYWYQQDPGMELHLIHYSYGVNSTEKGDLSSESTVSRIRTEHFPLTLESARPSHTSQYLCASSELVNNQPQHFGDGTRLSIL.

The chain employs TRBV12-3 or TRBV12-4 and TRBJ2-3, with unresolved D. V lost 2 bases to trimming and J lost 4 bases, with 10 bases between them. This CDR3 contains 14 residues. The CDR3 loop is CASSLFSGADTQYF. CDR3 nucleotide sequence: TGTGCCAGCAGTTTATTTAGTGGCGCAGATACGCAGTATTTT.

This chain uses TRBV5-1 with TRBJ2-2; D perhaps matches TRBD2 (6 bases). V shed 4 bases and J shed 2 bases, with 9 bases lying between them. Germline V gives CDR1 SGHRS, CDR2 YFSETQ. This CDR3 has 14 amino acids. The CDR3 nucleotides are TGCGCCAGCAGCAAGGGACTTAACACCGGGGAGCTGTTTTTT. Its translation: CASSKGLNTGELFF.

The chain links TRBV12-3 or TRBV12-4 to TRBJ1-5, with D maybe TRBD1 (5 bases). This CDR3 has 15 amino acids. V lost 5 bases to trimming and J lost 0 bases, with 11 bases between them. Written as DNA, the CDR3 is TGTGCCAGCAGTCCCGGGACTAGTAGCAATCAGCCCCAGCATTTT. It translates to CASSPGTSSNQPQHF.

This chain connects TRBV5-4 to TRBJ2-3, with 10 bases fitting TRBD2. In germline, CDR1 is SGHNT, CDR2 YYREEE (reference sequence). V dropped 0 bases and J dropped 4; count of bases not matched to a gene: 2. CDR3 length: 15 residues. The CDR3 DNA reads as TGTGCCAGCAGCTTGGTACTAGCGGGGTCAGATACGCAGTATTTT. Translation: CASSLVLAGSDTQYF.

This clonotype was detected a few times. This chain uses TRBV7-2 with TRBJ2-7; D may be TRBD1 (5 bases). Deletions cut 0 bases from V and 5 bases from J, with 8 bases between. The V gene's germline CDR1 is SGHTA and CDR2 FQGNSA. This CDR3 comprises 13 residues. This CDR3 is CASSLAPGNEQYV. The CDR3 DNA follows: TGTGCCAGCAGCTTAGCCCCAGGGAACGAGCAGTACGTC.